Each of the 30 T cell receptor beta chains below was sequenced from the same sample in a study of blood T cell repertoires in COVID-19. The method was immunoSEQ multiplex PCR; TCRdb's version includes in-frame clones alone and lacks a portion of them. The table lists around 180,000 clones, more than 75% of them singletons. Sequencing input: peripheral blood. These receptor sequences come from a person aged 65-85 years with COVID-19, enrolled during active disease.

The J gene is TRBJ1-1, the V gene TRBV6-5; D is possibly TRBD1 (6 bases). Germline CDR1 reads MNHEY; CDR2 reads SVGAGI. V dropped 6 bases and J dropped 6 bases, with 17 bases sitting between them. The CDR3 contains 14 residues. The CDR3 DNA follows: TGTGCCAGCAGGACGAATGGCAGGGGTTCTGAAGCTTTCTTT. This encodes CASRTNGRGSEAFF.

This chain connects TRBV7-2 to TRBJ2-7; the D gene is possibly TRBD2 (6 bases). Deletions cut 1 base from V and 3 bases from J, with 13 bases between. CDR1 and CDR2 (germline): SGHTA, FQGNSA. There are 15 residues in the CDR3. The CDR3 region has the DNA TGTGCCAGCAGCTTAGGGTGGCAAGCGGGCTACGAGCAGTACTTC. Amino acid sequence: CASSLGWQAGYEQYF.

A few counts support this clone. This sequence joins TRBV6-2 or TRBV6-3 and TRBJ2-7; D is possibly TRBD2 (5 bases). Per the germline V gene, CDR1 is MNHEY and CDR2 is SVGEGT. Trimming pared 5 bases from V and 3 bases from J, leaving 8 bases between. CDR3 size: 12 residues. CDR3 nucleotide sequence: TGTGCCAGCAGTCGCCGGGACTACGAGCAGTACTTC. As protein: CASSRRDYEQYF.

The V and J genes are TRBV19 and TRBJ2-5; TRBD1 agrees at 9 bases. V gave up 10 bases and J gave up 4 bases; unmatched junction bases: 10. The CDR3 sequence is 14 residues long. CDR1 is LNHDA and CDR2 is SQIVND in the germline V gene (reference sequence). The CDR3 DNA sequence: TGTGCCACCACACGGGACAGGGTGGCAGAGACCCAGTACTTC. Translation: CATTRDRVAETQYF. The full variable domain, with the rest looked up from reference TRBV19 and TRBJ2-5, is DGGITQSPKYLFRKEGQNVTLSCEQNLNHDAMYWYRQDPGQGLRLIYYSQIVNDFQKGDIAEGYSVSREKKESFPLTVTSAQKNPTAFYLCATTRDRVAETQYFGPGTRLLVL.

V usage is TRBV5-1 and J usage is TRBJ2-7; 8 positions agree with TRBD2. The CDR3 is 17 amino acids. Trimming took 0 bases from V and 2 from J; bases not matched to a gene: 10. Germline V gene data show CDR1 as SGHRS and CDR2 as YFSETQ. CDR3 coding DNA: TGCGCCAGCAGCTTGGAGGCTAGCGGGCTCGTTACCTACGAGCAGTACTTC. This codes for CASSLEASGLVTYEQYF.

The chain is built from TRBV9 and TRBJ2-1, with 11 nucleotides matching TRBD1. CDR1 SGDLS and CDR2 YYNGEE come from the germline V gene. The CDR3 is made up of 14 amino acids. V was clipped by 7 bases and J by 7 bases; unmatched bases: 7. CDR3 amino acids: CASCSGTGGNEQFF. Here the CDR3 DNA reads TGTGCCAGCTGCTCCGGGACAGGGGGTAATGAGCAGTTCTTC.

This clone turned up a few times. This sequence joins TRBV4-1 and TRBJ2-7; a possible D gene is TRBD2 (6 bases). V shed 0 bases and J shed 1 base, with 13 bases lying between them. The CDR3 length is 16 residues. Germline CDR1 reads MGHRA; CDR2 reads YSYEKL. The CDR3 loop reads CASSQDPPAGSYEQYF. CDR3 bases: TGCGCCAGCAGCCAAGATCCCCCTGCGGGATCCTACGAGCAGTACTTC.

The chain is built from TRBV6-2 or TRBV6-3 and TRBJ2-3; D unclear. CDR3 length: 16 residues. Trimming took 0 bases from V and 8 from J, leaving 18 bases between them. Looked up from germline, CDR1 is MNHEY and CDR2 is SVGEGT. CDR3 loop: CASSYSKRSGVRTQYF. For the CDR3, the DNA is TGTGCCAGCAGTTACTCGAAACGTTCTGGAGTACGTACGCAGTATTTT.

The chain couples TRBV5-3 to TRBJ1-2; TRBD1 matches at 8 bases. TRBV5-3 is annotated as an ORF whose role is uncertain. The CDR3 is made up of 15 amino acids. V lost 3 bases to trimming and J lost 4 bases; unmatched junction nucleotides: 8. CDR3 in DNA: TGTGCCAGAAGCTCAAAACAGGGGGTTGGCTATGGCTACACCTTC. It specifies CARSSKQGVGYGYTF.

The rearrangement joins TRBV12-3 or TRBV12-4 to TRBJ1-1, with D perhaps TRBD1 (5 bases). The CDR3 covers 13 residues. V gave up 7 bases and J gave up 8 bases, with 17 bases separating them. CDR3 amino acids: CASTDTPNVEAFF. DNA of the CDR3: TGTGCCAGCACGGACACCCCGAACGTGGAAGCTTTCTTT.

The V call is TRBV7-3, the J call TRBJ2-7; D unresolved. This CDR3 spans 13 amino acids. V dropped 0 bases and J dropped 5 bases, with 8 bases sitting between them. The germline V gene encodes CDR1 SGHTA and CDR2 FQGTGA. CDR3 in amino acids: CASSLTPGNEQYF. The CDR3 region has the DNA TGTGCCAGCAGCTTAACACCGGGTAACGAGCAGTACTTC. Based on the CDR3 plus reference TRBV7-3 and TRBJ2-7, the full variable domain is GAGVSQTPSNKVTEKGKYVELRCDPISGHTALYWYRQSLGQGPEFLIYFQGTGAADDSGLPNDRFFAVRPEGSVSTLKIQRTERGDSAVYLCASSLTPGNEQYFGPGTRLTVT.

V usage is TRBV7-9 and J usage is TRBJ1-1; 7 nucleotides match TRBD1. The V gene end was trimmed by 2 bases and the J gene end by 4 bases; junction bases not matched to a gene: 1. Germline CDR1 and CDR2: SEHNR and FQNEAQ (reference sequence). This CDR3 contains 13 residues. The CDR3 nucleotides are TGTGCCAGCAGCTTATCAGGGGGCACTGAAGCTTTCTTT. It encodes CASSLSGGTEAFF.

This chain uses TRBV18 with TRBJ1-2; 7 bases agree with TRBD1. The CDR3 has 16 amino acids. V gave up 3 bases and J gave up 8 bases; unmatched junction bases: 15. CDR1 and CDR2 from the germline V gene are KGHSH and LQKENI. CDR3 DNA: TGTGCCAGCTCACCCTCCCGGGAGGGGGCACGAGGAGGCTACACCTTC. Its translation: CASSPSREGARGGYTF.

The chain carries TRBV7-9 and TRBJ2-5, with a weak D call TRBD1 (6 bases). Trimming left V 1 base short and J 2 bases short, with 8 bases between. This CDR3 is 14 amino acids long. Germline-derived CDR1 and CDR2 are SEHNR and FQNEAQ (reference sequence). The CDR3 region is CASSLGGRQETQYF. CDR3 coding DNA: TGTGCCAGCAGCTTAGGGGGGCGTCAAGAGACCCAGTACTTC.

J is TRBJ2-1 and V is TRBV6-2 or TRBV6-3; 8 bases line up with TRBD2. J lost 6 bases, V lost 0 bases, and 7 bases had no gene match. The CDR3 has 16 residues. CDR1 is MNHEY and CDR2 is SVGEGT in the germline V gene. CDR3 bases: TGTGCCAGCAGTTACTCGGGCGGGGGGAGCATCAATGAGCAGTTCTTC. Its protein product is CASSYSGGGSINEQFF.

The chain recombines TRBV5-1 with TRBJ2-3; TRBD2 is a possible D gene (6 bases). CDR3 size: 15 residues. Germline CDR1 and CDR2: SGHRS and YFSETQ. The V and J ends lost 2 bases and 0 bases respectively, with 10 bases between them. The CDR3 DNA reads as TGCGCCAGCAGCTTCTCCCGGGGGAGCACAGATACGCAGTATTTT. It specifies CASSFSRGSTDTQYF. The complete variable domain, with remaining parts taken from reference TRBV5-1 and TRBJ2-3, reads KAGVTQTPRYLIKTRGQQVTLSCSPISGHRSVSWYQQTPGQGLQFLFEYFSETQRNKGNFPGRFSGRQFSNSRSEMNVSTLELGDSALYLCASSFSRGSTDTQYFGPGTRLTVL.

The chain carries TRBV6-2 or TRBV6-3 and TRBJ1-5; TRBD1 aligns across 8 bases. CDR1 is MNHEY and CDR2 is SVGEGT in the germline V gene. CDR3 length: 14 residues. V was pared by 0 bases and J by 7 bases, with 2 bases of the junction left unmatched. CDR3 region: CASSYSTGVQPQHF. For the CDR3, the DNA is TGTGCCAGCAGTTACTCGACAGGGGTACAGCCCCAGCATTTT.

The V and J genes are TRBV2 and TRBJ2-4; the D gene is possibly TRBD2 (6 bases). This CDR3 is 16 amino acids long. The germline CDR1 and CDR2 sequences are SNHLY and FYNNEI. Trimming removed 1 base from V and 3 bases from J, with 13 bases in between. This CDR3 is CASSEGPEGGKNIQYF. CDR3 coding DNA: TGTGCCAGCAGTGAAGGCCCCGAGGGAGGCAAAAACATTCAGTACTTC.

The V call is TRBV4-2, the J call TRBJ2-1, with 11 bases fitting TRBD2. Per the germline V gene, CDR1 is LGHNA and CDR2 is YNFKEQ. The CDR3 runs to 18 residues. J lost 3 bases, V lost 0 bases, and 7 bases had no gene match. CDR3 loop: CASSQDWSLAGDYNEQFF. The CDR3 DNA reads TGTGCCAGCAGCCAAGATTGGTCACTAGCGGGAGACTACAATGAGCAGTTCTTC.

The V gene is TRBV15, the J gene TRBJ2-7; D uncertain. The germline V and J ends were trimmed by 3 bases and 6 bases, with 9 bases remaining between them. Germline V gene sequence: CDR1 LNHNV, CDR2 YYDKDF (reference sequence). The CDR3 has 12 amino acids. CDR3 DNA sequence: TGTGCCACCAGCAGGGCTGGGCGCGAGCAGTACTTC. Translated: CATSRAGREQYF.

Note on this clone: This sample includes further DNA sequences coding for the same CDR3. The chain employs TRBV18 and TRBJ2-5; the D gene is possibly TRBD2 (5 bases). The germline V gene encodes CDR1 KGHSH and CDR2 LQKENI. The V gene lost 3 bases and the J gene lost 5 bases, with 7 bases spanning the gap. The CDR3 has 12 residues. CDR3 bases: TGTGCCAGCTCACCCGGCGGGGAGACCCAGTACTTC. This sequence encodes CASSPGGETQYF.

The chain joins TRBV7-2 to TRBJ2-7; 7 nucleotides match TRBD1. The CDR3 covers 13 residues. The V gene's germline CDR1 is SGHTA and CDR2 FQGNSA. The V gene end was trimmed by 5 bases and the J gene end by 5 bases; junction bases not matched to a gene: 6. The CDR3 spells CASSKTGNHEQYF. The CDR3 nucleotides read TGTGCCAGCAGCAAGACAGGGAACCACGAGCAGTACTTC. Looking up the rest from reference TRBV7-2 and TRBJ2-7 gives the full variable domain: GAGVSQSPSNKVTEKGKDVELRCDPISGHTALYWYRQSLGQGLEFLIYFQGNSAPDKSGLPSDRFSAERTGGSVSTLTIQRTQQEDSAVYLCASSKTGNHEQYFGPGTRLTVT.

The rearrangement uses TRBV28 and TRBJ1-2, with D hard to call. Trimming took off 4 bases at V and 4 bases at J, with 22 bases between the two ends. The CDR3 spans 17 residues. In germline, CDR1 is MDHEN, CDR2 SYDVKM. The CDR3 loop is CASSSTNPPTVVYGYTF. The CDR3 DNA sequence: TGTGCCAGCAGTTCTACGAACCCGCCCACTGTCGTCTATGGCTACACCTTC.

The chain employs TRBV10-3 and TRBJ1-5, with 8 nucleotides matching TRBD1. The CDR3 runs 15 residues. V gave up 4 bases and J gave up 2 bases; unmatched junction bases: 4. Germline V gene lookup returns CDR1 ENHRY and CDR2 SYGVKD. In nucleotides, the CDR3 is TGTGCCATCAGTGTGGACAGGGACCGCAATCAGCCCCAGCATTTT. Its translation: CAISVDRDRNQPQHF.

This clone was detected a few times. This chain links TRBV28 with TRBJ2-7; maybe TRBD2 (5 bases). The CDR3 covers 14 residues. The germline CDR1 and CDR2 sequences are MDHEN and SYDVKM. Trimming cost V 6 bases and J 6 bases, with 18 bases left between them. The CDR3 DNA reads TGTGCCAGCAGACCTCCCCCCGGCGGGTCCGAGCAGTACTTC. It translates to CASRPPPGGSEQYF.

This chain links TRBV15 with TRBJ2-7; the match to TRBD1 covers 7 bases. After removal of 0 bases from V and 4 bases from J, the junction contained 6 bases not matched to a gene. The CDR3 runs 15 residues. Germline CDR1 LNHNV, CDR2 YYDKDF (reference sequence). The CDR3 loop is CATSRDRTGPYEQYF. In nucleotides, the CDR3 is TGTGCCACCAGCAGAGATCGGACAGGCCCTTACGAGCAGTACTTC.

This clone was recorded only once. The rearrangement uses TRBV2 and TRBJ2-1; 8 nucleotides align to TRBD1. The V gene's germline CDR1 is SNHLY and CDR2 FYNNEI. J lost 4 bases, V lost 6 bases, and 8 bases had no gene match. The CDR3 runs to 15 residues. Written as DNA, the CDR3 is TGTGCCAGCAGCTCACCGGGACAGGTTTACAATGAGCAGTTCTTC. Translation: CASSSPGQVYNEQFF.

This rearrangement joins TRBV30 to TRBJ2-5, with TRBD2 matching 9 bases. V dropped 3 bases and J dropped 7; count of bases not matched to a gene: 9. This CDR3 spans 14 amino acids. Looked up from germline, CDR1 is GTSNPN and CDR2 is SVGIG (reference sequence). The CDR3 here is CAWRVSGRLATQYF. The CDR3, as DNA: TGTGCCTGGAGAGTTAGCGGGAGACTGGCGACCCAGTACTTC. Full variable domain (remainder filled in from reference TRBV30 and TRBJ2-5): SQTIHQWPATLVQPVGSPLSLECTVEGTSNPNLYWYRQAAGRGLQLLFYSVGIGQISSEVPQNLSASRPQDRQFILSSKKLLLSDSGFYLCAWRVSGRLATQYFGPGTRLLVL.

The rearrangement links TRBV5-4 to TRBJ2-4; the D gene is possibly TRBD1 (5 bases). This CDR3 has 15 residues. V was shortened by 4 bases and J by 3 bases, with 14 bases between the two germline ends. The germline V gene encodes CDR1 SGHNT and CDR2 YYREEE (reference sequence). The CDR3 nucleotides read TGTGCCAGCAGCCTCACAGGAGTTGGCAAAAACATTCAGTACTTC. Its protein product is CASSLTGVGKNIQYF.

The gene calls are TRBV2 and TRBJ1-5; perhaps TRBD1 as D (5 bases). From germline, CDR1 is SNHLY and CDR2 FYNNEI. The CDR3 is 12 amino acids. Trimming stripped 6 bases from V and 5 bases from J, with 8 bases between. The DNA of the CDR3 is TGTGCCAGCAGGGAACAGGATCAGCCCCAGCATTTT. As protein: CASREQDQPQHF.